This TCR beta chain was retrieved from a study of blood T cell repertoires in COVID-19. Turning to the study itself: COVID-19 samples from acute and convalescent phases originated in the United States, Italy and Spain. From T cells, B-cell-depleted T cells, or PBMCs came the material, which was cDNA or gDNA.

This clone was detected a few times. The V segment lost 8 bases and the J segment 1 base; nucleotides outside the gene matches: 5. CDR1 MDHEN and CDR2 SYDVKM come from the germline V gene. This CDR3 has 14 amino acids. Produced via immunoSEQ multiplex PCR; TCRdb's table is partial and in-frame only. The profile covers roughly 260,000 clones, with about 85% appearing a single time and about 6.9% taken by the ten largest. This TCR was sampled from a woman aged 25 to 39 with acute COVID-19. V gene TRBV28 combines with J gene TRBJ1-1; 9 bases line up with TRBD1. The specimen was PBMCs or T cells enriched from blood (not recorded which). The CDR3 DNA reads TGTGCCAGCCGGGAGGGACAGGGGAACACTGAAGCTTTCTTT. Its translation: CASREGQGNTEAFF.